The rows below give T cell receptor beta chains drawn from one sample of a study of T cell repertoires in cytomegalovirus infection. TCRdb analysed the reads with MiXCR anew, one entry per CDR3 protein. The sample includes about half a million distinct CDR3 sequences, approximately 46% of them seen just once. Their antigen targets remain unknown. The source material was cultured PBMCs, sampled from culture after CMV antigen stimulation. All receptors derive from a human donor in good health (CMV status not recorded). Some clones in this sample may be carry-over from other donors' samples. The conserved cysteine and the conserved F or W are not part of the CDR3 here. Expanded clones get a size class; other rows say once, few or many, or leave the size out.

V gene	clone size	J gene	CDR3 protein
TRBV7-8	few	TRBJ2-1	ASSQRGYNHEQF
TRBV7-9	-	TRBJ2-7	ASSRNSGQGHYEQY
TRBV18	-	TRBJ1-5	ASSPAQINQPQH
TRBV3-1	-	TRBJ2-5	ASSQEETQY
TRBV10-3	-	TRBJ1-5	AISDSYRGYQPQH
TRBV3-1	-	TRBJ1-5	ASSQWYDPNQPQH
TRBV19	few	TRBJ2-7	ASSILGNPYEQY
TRBV7-3	-	TRBJ2-1	ASSLPVNEQL
TRBV6-1	-	TRBJ1-2	ATRRQANYGYT
TRBV5-4	-	TRBJ1-1	ASTVGGSHYTEAF
TRBV20-1	-	TRBJ2-1	SAGVSERSSYNEQF
TRBV28	-	TRBJ2-3	ASSSTFVGAPHLTDTQY
TRBV7-2	few	TRBJ2-1	ASTNHPGLDYNEQF
TRBV6-6	-	TRBJ2-5	ASRPSTGQETQY
TRBV29-1	-	TRBJ2-5	SVAVAAVQETQY
TRBV4-1	-	TRBJ2-1	ASSQVGRKNLESSYNEQF
TRBV5-4	-	TRBJ2-1	ASSPHAASSGYNEQF
TRBV4-1	-	TRBJ1-6	ASSKNTGTGLFSPLH
TRBV5-4	-	TRBJ2-3	ASSLGLAGDTDTQY
TRBV29-1	-	TRBJ1-1	SVEEFFTAKAGTEAF
TRBV7-2	-	TRBJ2-1	ASGVQGGSYNEQF
TRBV6-6	few	TRBJ2-5	ASSLGLTGDGETQY
TRBV7-9	few	TRBJ1-5	ASSQKQGNQH
TRBV7-2	-	TRBJ2-4	ASSLSHIQY
TRBV6-2/TRBV6-3	-	TRBJ2-7	ASRFLSSSYEQY
TRBV11-2	-	TRBJ2-3	ASSYRQGWTDTQY
TRBV6-1	few	TRBJ2-7	ASSDTAGTGNYEQY
TRBV19	-	TRBJ2-1	ATRISYNEQF